Listed below are T cell receptor beta chains from one sample, sequenced in a study of Graves' ophthalmopathy and Graves' hyperthyroidism. TCRdb itself ran the multiplex PCR reads through MiXCR, one entry per CDR3 protein. The table lists approximately 700,000 distinct CDR3 sequences, roughly two fifths of them singletons. The sequenced sample consisted of peripheral blood. The source is an adult man with Graves' ophthalmopathy. Both conserved end residues are part of each CDR3. Each record gives: J gene, V gene, D gene, CDR3 protein. A D gene is named only where the DNA matches it firmly.

TRBJ1-6 | TRBV11-3 | . | CASSPMGQGGSPLHF
TRBJ1-2 | TRBV14 | . | CASSREASGHYGYTF
TRBJ2-7 | TRBV28 | TRBD1 | CASRNSGTGAYEQYF
TRBJ2-7 | TRBV25-1 | . | CASSYRQPSSYEQYF
TRBJ1-5 | TRBV2 | TRBD1 | CASSTGGAEQPQHF
TRBJ1-6 | TRBV7-2 | TRBD1 | CASSLGDRGILGDSPLHF
TRBJ1-6 | TRBV10-3 | . | CARVRGFGDSPLHF
TRBJ2-2 | TRBV7-7 | . | CASSPYIRDSNPGELFF
TRBJ2-7 | TRBV7-2 | . | CASSLTSGVVNEQYF
TRBJ1-5 | TRBV7-2 | . | CASSLVGGASQPQHF
TRBJ2-5 | TRBV15 | . | CATSRDSETQYF
TRBJ1-6 | TRBV7-8 | . | CASSLGSFGALHF
TRBJ1-3 | TRBV10-3 | . | CAISEFTATGNTIYF
TRBJ1-1 | TRBV20-1 | TRBD1 | CSAGQGGGDTEAFF
TRBJ2-2 | TRBV7-9 | . | CASSFHSGELFF
TRBJ1-5 | TRBV7-9 | . | CASSLASPDSNQPQHF
TRBJ1-6 | TRBV10-3 | . | CASSQRTESSPLHF
TRBJ1-5 | TRBV12-3/TRBV12-4 | TRBD1 | CASSLKGAAGNQPQHF
TRBJ1-2 | TRBV10-3 | . | CAISEGGQGYTF
TRBJ1-5 | TRBV20-1 | . | CSARVGGERNQPQHF
TRBJ2-7 | TRBV11-2 | . | CASSLAGGVKGEQYF
TRBJ1-2 | TRBV7-2 | TRBD1 | CASSPNPGQNYGYTF
TRBJ1-5 | TRBV20-1 | TRBD1 | CSGGGSVNQPQHF
TRBJ2-7 | TRBV7-9 | TRBD2 | CASSLDRTSGRRHEQYF
TRBJ1-6 | TRBV9 | . | CASSPGHPNNSPLHF
TRBJ2-7 | TRBV20-1 | TRBD1 | CSAWKGQEVTYEQYF
TRBJ1-1 | TRBV7-9 | . | CASSIRSGSETFF
TRBJ1-1 | TRBV11-1 | . | CASSLMANLNTEAFF
TRBJ1-3 | TRBV25-1 | . | CASSERGSRNTIYF
TRBJ2-5 | TRBV20-1 | TRBD1 | CSAIRTGRSETQYF
TRBJ1-2 | TRBV25-1 | . | CATYRNYGYTF
TRBJ1-5 | TRBV20-1 | TRBD1 | CSASAPPGQGMVLGNQPQHF
TRBJ2-2 | TRBV4-2 | TRBD2 | CASSLDRREGRYTGELFF
TRBJ2-2 | TRBV19 | . | CASGTKRPTNTGELFF
TRBJ1-1 | TRBV2 | . | CASSDSRGGEAFF
TRBJ2-7 | TRBV28 | . | CASSLGRDGQYF
TRBJ2-7 | TRBV29-1 | TRBD1 | CSVDQVFRTGNSYEQYF